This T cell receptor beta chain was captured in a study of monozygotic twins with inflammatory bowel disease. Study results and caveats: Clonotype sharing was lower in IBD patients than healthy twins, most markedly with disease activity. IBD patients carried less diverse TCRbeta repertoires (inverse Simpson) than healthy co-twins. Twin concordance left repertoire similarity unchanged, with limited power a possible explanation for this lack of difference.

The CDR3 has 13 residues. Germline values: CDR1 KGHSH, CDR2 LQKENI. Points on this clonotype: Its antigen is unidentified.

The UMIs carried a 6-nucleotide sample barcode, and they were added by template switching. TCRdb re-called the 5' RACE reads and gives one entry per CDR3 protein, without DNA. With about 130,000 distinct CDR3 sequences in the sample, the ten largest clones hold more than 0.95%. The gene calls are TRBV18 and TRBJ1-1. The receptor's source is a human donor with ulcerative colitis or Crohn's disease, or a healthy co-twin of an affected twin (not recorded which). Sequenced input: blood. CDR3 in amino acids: CASSAGRDTEAFF.